This TCR beta chain was found in a study of CD8+CD57+ T cells in acquired aplastic anemia (dated by TCRdb to the late 2010s). In terms of the full investigation: Extracted DNA from sorted CD4+ and CD8+ cells averaged around 3.5 ug, ranging from roughly 0.2 to 30 ug. A CD8+CD57+ expansion meant a frequency higher than the mean frequency seen in healthy subjects.

General conclusions and limits of the study: Roughly 30 CD8+ CDR3 sequences were shared between patients and controls but appeared highly expressed in patients and within their immunodominant clones. No significant difference in CD8+ Simpson's diversity was found between patients and healthy controls (P=0.060).

Sequences SGHRS (CDR1) and YFSETQ (CDR2) are obtained from the germline V gene. The junction shows trimming of 4 bases on V and 3 bases on J, and the gene matches do not reach 4 bases of it. The CDR3 spans 15 residues, counting both ends. The sequence is cut down to CDR3 DNA, 45 bases in frame from base 1. Patients chosen for sequencing had shown expansion of CD8+CD57+ cells by flow cytometry. Every patient had a diagnosis of severe acquired aplastic anemia based on International Study of Aplastic Anemia and Agranulocytosis and Camitta criteria. Patients had received no therapy at the time of blood sampling. TCR repertoires of sorted CD4+ and CD8+ blood T cells from severe aplastic anemia patients and healthy subjects were deep-sequenced in the study. Patients were enrolled under clinicaltrials.gov protocols 00001620, 01623167, 00001397, 00071045, 00081523 and 00961064 in the USA. Ficoll-Paque density gradient centrifugation was used to isolate peripheral blood mononuclear cells. Before DNA extraction, CD4+ and CD8+ T cells were sorted with FACS or magnetic beads.

Profiling of TCR beta VDJ combinations and CDR3 sequences used genomic DNA as the template. TCR repertoire sequencing was run on an Illumina HiSeq 2000. The paper's data handling went like this. TRBV/TRBJ rearrangement plots, CDR3 size and DJ length profiles, and Simpson's diversity index were used to assess repertoires. The immunodominant clone was defined as the most abundant DNA sequence in deep sequencing data. CDR3 amino acid sequences were checked for sharing across subjects and were also compared against the VDJdb database and published repertoires. Starting from the raw public reads, TCRdb applied fastp trimming at Q25, assembled clones with MiXCR and retained in-frame beta chains. Rows with a matching CDR3 protein are joined into one entry that keeps the most common DNA and genes. Here the V and J calls rest on TCRdb's processing, not on the authors' analysis. The sample table holds 200,000 to 250,000 distinct CDR3 sequences, of which over 40% were seen once. The ten largest clones take up less than 20% of the sample.

Of note for this clonotype: Its antigen is unknown. Possible read error: a much larger clone is one base away. The conserved final phenylalanine or tryptophan is absent from the CDR3, which likely points to a read error.

The chain is encoded by TRBV5-1 joined to TRBJ1-2, and 12 junctional nucleotides match TRBD1. The TCR comes from a human donor with aplastic anemia. Sequenced material: sorted CD4+, CD8+, or CD8+CD57+ T cells (not recorded which) from PBMCs. The sequence in DNA is TGCGCCAGCAGCGGCGGGACAGGGGGCGACTATGGCTACACCTCC. Translation gives CASSGGTGGDYGYTS.